The 9 T cell receptor beta chains reported below all come from one sample, sequenced in a study of beta chain features in type 1 diabetes. The investigators reverse transcribed all of the isolated RNA, so they sequenced expressed TCRB transcripts. Profiling relied on immunoSEQ multiplex PCR, and the TCRdb table lists in-frame clones only, not all of them. The sample lists around 15,000 clones, approximately 55% seen once, with about 0.42% in the top ten. What was sequenced was stem cell memory CD4+ T cells from blood. Receptors were obtained from a woman in her late teens or twenties in good health.

The rearrangement joins TRBV5-1 to TRBJ1-1; D is unresolved. The V end was cut by 0 bases, the J end by 8 bases, with 11 bases between. Germline V gene sequence: CDR1 SGHRS, CDR2 YFSETQ. The CDR3 has 13 residues. The CDR3 sequence: CASSLELGVEAFF. CDR3 in DNA: TGCGCCAGCAGCTTGGAATTGGGAGTAGAAGCTTTCTTT.

As concerns this clone: The germline gene is not matched at one end of the junction; a read error may be the cause. Additional DNA sequences in this sample encode the identical CDR3. The rearrangement links TRBV6-6 to TRBJ2-2; D is perhaps TRBD1 (6 bases). CDR1 and CDR2 (germline): MNHNY, SVGAGI (reference sequence). The CDR3 covers 15 residues. CDR3 sequence (DNA): TGCGCCAGCAGCCAAACGGACAGAAACACCGGGGAGCTGTTTTTT. Its protein product is CASSQTDRNTGELFF.

The genes are TRBV29-1 and TRBJ2-3; 15 bases are shared with TRBD2. Germline CDR1 is SQVTM and CDR2 is ANQGSEA. The CDR3 sequence is 14 residues long. J gave up 7 bases and V 7 bases, and 6 bases lay outside the gene matches. Here the CDR3 DNA reads TGCAGCGCCACCGGGACTAGCGGGGGGTATACGCAGTATTTT. Encoded protein: CSATGTSGGYTQYF.

The gene calls are TRBV25-1 and TRBJ2-4, with TRBD1 matching over 9 bases. This CDR3 region has 14 residues. V lost 7 bases, J lost 6 bases, and 7 bases stayed unmatched. The germline V gene encodes CDR1 MGHDK and CDR2 SYGVNS. DNA for the CDR3: TGTGCCAGCACCGAAATGGGACAGGGAAACATTCAGTACTTC. Its protein is CASTEMGQGNIQYF.

This clone was counted only a few times. The V and J genes are TRBV30 and TRBJ2-5, with 11 bases identical to TRBD2. Germline V gene data show CDR1 as GTSNPN and CDR2 as SVGIG (reference sequence). After removal of 5 bases from V and 5 bases from J, the junction contained 4 bases not matched to a gene. The CDR3 sequence is 13 residues long. DNA for the CDR3: TGTGCCTGGCTAGCGGGAGGTCCGGAGACCCAGTACTTC. Amino acid sequence: CAWLAGGPETQYF.

The CDR3 DNA follows: TGTGCCAGCAGTTTGCCGGGACTAGCACCGTACGAGCAGTACTTC. Translated: CASSLPGLAPYEQYF. The V call is TRBV28, the J call TRBJ2-7, with 9 bases matching TRBD2. Per the germline V gene, CDR1 is MDHEN and CDR2 is SYDVKM. The CDR3 contains 15 residues. The V and J ends lost 3 bases and 4 bases, in that order; junction bases with no gene match: 7.

This chain uses TRBV5-1 with TRBJ2-7, with 10 positions matching TRBD2. V shed 0 bases and J 10 bases; nucleotides not matched to a gene: 4. The CDR3 is 13 residues long. The germline gives CDR1 SGHRS, CDR2 YFSETQ. The CDR3 DNA reads as TGCGCCAGCAGCTTGGGGACTAGCGGAGATCAGTACTTC. Protein product: CASSLGTSGDQYF.

CDR3 protein: CAGGPWRMNTEAFF. The CDR3 coding sequence is TGTGCCGGCGGGCCGTGGAGAATGAACACTGAAGCTTTCTTT. The chain couples TRBV28 to TRBJ1-1; D not resolved. Trimming cost V 11 bases and J 0 bases, with 16 bases left between them. The CDR3 covers 14 residues. Germline V gene data show CDR1 as MDHEN and CDR2 as SYDVKM.

This chain joins TRBV6-5 and TRBJ1-6; weak D call: TRBD1 (5 bases). The CDR3 consists of 14 residues. V lost 2 bases and J 6 bases, leaving 8 bases between the germline ends. The germline gives CDR1 MNHEY, CDR2 SVGAGI. CDR3 in amino acids: CASSYRDSNSPLHF. The CDR3 bases are TGTGCCAGCAGTTACCGGGACTCTAATTCACCCCTCCACTTT.